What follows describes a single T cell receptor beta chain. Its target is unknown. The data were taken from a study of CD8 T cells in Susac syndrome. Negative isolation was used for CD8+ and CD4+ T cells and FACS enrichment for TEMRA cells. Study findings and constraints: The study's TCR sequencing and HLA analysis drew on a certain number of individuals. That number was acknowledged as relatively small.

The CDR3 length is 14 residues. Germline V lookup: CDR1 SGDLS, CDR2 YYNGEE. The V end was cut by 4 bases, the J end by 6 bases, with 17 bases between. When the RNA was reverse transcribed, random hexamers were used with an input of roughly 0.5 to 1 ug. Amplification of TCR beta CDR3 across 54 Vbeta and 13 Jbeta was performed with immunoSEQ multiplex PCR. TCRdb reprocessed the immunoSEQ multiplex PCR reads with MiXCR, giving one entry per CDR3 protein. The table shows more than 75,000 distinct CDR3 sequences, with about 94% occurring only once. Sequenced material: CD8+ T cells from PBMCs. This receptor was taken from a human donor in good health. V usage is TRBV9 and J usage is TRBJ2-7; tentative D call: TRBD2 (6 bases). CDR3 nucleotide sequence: TGTGCCAGCAGCCCCGATAGGGCCGGGGGCGAGCAGTACTTC. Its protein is CASSPDRAGGEQYF.